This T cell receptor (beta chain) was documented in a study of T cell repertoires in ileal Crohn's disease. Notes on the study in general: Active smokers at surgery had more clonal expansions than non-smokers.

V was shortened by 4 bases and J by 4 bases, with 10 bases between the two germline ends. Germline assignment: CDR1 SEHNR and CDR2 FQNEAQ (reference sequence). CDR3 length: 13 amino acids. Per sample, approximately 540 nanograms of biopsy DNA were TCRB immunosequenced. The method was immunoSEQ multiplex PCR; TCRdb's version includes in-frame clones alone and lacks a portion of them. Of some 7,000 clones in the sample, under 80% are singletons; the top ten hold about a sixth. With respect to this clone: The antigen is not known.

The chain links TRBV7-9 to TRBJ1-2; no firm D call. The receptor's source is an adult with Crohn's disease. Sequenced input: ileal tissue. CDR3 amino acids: CASSSSAFYGYTF. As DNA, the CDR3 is TGTGCCAGCAGCTCATCAGCGTTCTATGGCTACACCTTC.